A single TCR beta chain is shown here with its context. The antigen is unknown. Libraries were prepared by immunoSEQ multiplex PCR; TCRdb keeps only in-frame clonotypes and omits some of them. This table holds 300,000 to 400,000 clones, around 72% found once. Germline-derived CDR1 and CDR2 are LNHDA and SQIVND (reference sequence). V was cut by 3 bases and J by 5 bases, with 9 bases left in between. The CDR3 loop spans 13 amino acids. This sample was included in a study of shared clonotypes between healthy human individuals. Whole-study context: Participating donors consisted of two women and a few men aged 18 to 49. Study-wide results and caveats: Clonotype sharing among donors likely depends on sequencing depth.

Sample: memory CD4+ T cells sorted from blood. Specified subset: CD45RA-negative fraction. This rearrangement joins TRBV19 to TRBJ2-3; D is perhaps TRBD2 (6 bases). This sequence originates from a man aged 30 to 39 in good health. CDR3 in amino acids: CASSIRRGDTQYF. The CDR3 DNA reads as TGTGCCAGTAGTATCCGGAGGGGAGATACGCAGTATTTT.